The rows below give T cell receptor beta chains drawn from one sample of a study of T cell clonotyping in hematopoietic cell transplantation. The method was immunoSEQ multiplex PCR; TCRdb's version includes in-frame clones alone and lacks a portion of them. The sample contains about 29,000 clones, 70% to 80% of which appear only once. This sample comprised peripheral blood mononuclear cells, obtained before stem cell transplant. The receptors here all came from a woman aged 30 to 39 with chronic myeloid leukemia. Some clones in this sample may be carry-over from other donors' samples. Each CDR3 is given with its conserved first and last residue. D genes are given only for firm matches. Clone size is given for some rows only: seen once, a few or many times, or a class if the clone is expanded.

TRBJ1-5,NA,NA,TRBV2,CASSGDSNQPQHF,TGTGCCAGCAGTGGTGATAGCAATCAGCCCCAGCATTTT
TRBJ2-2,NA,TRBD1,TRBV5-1,CASSSDRGLATGELFF,TGCGCCAGCAGTTCAGATAGGGGGCTGGCCACCGGGGAGCTGTTTTTT
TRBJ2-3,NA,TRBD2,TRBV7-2,CASSSPGLAGVLDTQYF,TGTGCCAGCAGCTCCCCGGGTCTAGCGGGGGTGTTAGATACGCAGTATTTT
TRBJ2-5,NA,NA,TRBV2,CASSDWAPETQYF,TGTGCCAGCAGTGATTGGGCCCCGGAGACCCAGTACTTC
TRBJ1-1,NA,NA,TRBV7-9,CASSRGAQNTEAFF,TGTGCCAGCAGCCGAGGGGCCCAGAACACTGAAGCTTTCTTT
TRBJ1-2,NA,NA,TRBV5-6,CASSFVQMGYTF,TGTGCCAGCAGCTTTGTGCAAATGGGCTACACCTTC
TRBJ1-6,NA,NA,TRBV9,CASSVSGAQNSPLHF,TGTGCCAGCAGCGTATCGGGGGCTCAGAATTCACCCCTCCACTTT
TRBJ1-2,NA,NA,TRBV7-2,CASSLGGAGSSGRGYTF,TGTGCCAGCAGCTTAGGGGGTGCGGGGAGTAGTGGTCGGGGCTACACCTTC
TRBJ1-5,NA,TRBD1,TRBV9,CASSPRQGGQPQHF,TGTGCCAGCAGCCCCCGACAGGGGGGTCAGCCCCAGCATTTT
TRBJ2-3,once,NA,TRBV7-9,CASSLANLLGGGPQYF,TGTGCCAGCAGCTTAGCCAACCTTTTAGGTGGGGGACCGCAGTATTTT
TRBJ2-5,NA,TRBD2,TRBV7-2,CASSLEGTSRRETQYF,TGTGCCAGCAGCTTAGAGGGGACTAGCAGAAGGGAGACCCAGTACTTC
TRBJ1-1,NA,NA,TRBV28,CASSLQGGYTEAFF,TGTGCCAGCAGTTTACAGGGAGGGTACACTGAAGCTTTCTTT
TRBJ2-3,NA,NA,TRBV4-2,CASSQVDTDTQYF,TGTGCCAGCAGCCAGGTCGACACAGATACGCAGTATTTT
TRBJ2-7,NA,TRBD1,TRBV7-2,CASSSFGTAYEQYF,TGTGCCAGCAGCTCTTTCGGGACAGCCTACGAGCAGTACTTC
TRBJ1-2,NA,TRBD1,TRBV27,CASSTDRGYGYTF,TGTGCCAGCAGCACGGACAGGGGCTATGGCTACACCTTC
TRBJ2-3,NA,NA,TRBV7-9,CASSLGPYTDTQYF,TGTGCCAGCAGCTTAGGGCCCTACACAGATACGCAGTATTTT
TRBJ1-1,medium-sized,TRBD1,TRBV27,CASLTGHARNTEAFF,TGTGCCAGCTTGACAGGGCACGCAAGGAACACTGAAGCTTTCTTT
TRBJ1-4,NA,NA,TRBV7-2,CASSLGVRVPIEKLFF,TGTGCCAGCAGCTTAGGGGTCAGGGTCCCTATTGAAAAACTGTTTTTT
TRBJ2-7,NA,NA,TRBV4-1,CAGLKEQYF,TGCGCCGGGCTTAAGGAGCAGTACTTC
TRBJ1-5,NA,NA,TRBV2,CASRKLGPNQPQHF,TGTGCCAGCAGGAAACTGGGGCCCAATCAGCCCCAGCATTTT
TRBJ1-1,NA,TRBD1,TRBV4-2,CASSQDQSTGLEAFF,TGTGCCAGCAGCCAAGATCAATCGACAGGGTTGGAAGCTTTCTTT
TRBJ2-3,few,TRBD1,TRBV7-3,CASSLSGTGVSTDTQYF,TGTGCCAGCAGCTTAAGTGGGACAGGGGTCAGCACAGATACGCAGTATTTT
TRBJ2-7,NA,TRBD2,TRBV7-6,CASSLELAGGSYEQYF,TGTGCCAGCAGCTTAGAACTAGCGGGGGGCTCCTACGAGCAGTACTTC
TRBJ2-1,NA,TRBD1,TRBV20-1,CSAQGWNEQFF,TGCAGTGCACAGGGGTGGAATGAGCAGTTCTTC
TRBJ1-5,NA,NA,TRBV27,CASSPGRFSNQPQHF,TGTGCCAGCAGCCCGGGGCGCTTTAGCAATCAGCCCCAGCATTTT